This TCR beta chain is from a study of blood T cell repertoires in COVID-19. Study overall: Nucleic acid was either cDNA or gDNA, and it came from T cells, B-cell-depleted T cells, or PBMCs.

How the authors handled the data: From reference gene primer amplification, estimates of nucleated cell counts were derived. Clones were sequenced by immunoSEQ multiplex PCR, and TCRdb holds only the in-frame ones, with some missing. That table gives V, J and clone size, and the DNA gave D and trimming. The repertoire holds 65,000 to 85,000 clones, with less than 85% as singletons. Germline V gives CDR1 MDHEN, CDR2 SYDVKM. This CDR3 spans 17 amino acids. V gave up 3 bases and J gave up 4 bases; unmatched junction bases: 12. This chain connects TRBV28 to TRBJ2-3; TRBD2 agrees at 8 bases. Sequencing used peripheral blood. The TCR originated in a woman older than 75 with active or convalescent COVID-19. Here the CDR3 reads CASSLSPGLAEADTQYF. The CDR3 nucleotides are TGTGCCAGCAGTTTGTCCCCCGGACTAGCTGAGGCAGATACGCAGTATTTT. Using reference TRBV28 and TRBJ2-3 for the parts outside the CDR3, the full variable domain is DVKVTQSSRYLVKRTGEKVFLECVQDMDHENMFWYRQDPGLGLRLIYFSYDVKMKEKGDIPEGYSVSREKKERFSLILESASTNQTSMYLCASSLSPGLAEADTQYFGPGTRLTVL.